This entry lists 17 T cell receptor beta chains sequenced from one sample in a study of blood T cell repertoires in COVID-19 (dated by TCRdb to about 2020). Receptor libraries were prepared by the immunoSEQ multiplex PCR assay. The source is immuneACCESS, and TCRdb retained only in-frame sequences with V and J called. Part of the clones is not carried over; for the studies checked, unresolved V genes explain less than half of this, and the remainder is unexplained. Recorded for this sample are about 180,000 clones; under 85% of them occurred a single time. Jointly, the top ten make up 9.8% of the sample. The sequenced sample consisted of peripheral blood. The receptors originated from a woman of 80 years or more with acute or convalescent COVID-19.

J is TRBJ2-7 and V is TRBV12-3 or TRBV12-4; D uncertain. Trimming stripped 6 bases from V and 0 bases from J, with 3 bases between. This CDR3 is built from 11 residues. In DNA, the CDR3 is TGTGCCAGCAGGAGCTCCTACGAGCAGTACTTC. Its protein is CASRSSYEQYF.

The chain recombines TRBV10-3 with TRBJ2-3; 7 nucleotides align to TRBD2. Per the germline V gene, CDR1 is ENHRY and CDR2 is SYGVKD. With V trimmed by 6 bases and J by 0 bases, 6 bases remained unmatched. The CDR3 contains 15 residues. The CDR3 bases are TGTGCCATCAGAGGGACTACAAAAAGCACAGATACGCAGTATTTT. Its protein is CAIRGTTKSTDTQYF.

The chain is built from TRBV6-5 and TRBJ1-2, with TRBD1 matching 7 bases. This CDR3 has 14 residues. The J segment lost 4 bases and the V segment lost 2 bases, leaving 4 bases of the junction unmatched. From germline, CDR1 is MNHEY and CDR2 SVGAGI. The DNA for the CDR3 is TGTGCCAGCAGTTACGGTCCAGGGGGCTATGGCTACACCTTC. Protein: CASSYGPGGYGYTF.

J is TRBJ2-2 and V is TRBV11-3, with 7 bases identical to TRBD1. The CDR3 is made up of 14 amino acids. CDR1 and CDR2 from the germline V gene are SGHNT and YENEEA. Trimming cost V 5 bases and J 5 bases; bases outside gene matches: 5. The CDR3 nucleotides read TGTGCCAGCAGCCGAGGGGGCGAGACCGGGGAGCTGTTTTTT. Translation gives CASSRGGETGELFF.

The CDR3 DNA sequence: TGTGCCAGCTCACCCCGGCCGGGCCTCGGGGGTTACGAGCAGTACTTC. Encoded protein: CASSPRPGLGGYEQYF. V and J are TRBV18 and TRBJ2-7; the D gene is possibly TRBD2 (6 bases). This CDR3 has 16 amino acids. Trimming removed 3 bases at V and 4 bases at J, with 19 bases between. Germline V gene lookup returns CDR1 KGHSH and CDR2 LQKENI.

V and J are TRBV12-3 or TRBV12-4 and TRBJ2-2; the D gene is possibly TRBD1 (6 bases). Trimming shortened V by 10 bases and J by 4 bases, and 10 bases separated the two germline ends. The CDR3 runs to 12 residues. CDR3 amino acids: CATSRGTGELFF. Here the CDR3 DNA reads TGTGCCACCAGCAGGGGCACCGGGGAGCTGTTTTTT.

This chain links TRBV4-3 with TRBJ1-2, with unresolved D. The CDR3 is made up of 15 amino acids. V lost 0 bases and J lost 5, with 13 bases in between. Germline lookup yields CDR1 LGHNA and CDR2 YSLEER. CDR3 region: CASSQESGSGYGYTF. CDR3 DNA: TGCGCCAGCAGCCAAGAGTCGGGTTCGGGGTATGGCTACACCTTC.

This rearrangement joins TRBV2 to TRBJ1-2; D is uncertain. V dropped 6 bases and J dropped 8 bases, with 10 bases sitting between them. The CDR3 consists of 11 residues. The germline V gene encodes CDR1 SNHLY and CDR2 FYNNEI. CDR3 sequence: CASSLAWGYTF. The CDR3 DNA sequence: TGTGCCAGCAGCTTGGCATGGGGCTACACCTTC.

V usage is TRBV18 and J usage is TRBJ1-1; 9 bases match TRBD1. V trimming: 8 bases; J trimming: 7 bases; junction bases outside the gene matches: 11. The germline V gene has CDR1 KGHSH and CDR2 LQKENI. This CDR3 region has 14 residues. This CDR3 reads CASNRGLILNEAFF. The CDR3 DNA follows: TGTGCCAGCAACAGGGGGCTTATACTGAATGAAGCTTTCTTT.

CDR3 amino acids: CASSQGRRAGGSTGELFF. CDR3 coding DNA: TGTGCCAGCAGCCAAGGCAGGCGTGCGGGAGGGAGCACCGGGGAGCTGTTTTTT. J is TRBJ2-2 and V is TRBV3-1 (or the pseudogene TRBV3-2); TRBD2 agrees at 9 bases. The CDR3 has 18 residues. Germline trimming cut 1 base from V and 4 bases from J; bases unmatched to any gene: 10. Germline V CDR1 and CDR2: LGHDT, YNNKEL (reference sequence).

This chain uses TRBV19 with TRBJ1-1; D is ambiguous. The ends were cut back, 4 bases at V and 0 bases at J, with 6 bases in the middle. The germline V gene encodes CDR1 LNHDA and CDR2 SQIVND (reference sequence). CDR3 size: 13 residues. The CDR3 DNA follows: TGTGCCAGTAGTAATACAGTGAACACTGAAGCTTTCTTT. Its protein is CASSNTVNTEAFF.

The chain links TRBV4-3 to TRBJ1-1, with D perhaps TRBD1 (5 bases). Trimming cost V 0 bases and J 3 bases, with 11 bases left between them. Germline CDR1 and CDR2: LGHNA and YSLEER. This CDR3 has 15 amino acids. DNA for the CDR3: TGCGCCAGCAGCCAAGATTGGGGGGAGTACACTGAAGCTTTCTTT. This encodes CASSQDWGEYTEAFF.

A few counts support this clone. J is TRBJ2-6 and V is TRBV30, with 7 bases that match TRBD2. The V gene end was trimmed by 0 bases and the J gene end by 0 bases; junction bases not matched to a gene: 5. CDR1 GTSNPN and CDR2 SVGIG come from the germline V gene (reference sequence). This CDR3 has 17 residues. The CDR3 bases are TGTGCCTGGAGTGTACCCGGGAGGAGCTCTGGGGCCAACGTCCTGACTTTC. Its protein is CAWSVPGRSSGANVLTF.

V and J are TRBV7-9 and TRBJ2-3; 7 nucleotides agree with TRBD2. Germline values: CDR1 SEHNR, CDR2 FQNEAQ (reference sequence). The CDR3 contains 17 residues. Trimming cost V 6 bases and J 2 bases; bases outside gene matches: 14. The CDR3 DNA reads TGTGCCAGCAGGGGTCTAGCCCTAGCGGTTAACACAGATACGCAGTATTTT. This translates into CASRGLALAVNTDTQYF.

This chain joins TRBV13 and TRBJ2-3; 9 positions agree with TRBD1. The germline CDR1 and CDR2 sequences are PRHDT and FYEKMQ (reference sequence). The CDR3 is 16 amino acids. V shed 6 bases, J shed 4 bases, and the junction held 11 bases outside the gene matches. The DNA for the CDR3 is TGTGCCAGCAGGAAATGGGACAGGGCGTTCGCAGATACGCAGTATTTT. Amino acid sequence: CASRKWDRAFADTQYF.

The CDR3 sequence is CASSEYQRGGRDEQFF. The CDR3 DNA reads TGTGCCAGCAGTGAATATCAGCGGGGGGGCCGAGATGAGCAGTTCTTC. This chain links TRBV25-1 with TRBJ2-1, with TRBD2 matching 10 bases. The CDR3 extends over 16 amino acids. V gave up 0 bases and J gave up 8 bases; unmatched junction bases: 7. Germline CDR1 and CDR2: MGHDK and SYGVNS.

The CDR3 protein is CATSDRLLAGGETQYF. The CDR3 bases are TGTGCCACCAGTGATCGCCTTCTAGCGGGGGGAGAGACCCAGTACTTC. The gene calls are TRBV24-1 and TRBJ2-5, with TRBD2 matching 11 bases. Trimming removed 3 bases from V and 4 bases from J; junction bases left unmatched: 6. Per the germline V gene, CDR1 is KGHDR and CDR2 is SFDVKD. CDR3 size: 16 residues.